This T cell receptor (beta chain) derives from a study of blood T cells in healthy people across ages. This clonotype was observed a handful of times. Its antigen remains unidentified. General study results and limits: It was held that diversity estimates obtained from one million T cells represented underestimates.

The second PCR ran 7 to 11 cycles with a sample-barcoded 5' primer and J-beta primers. A single record per CDR3 protein comes from TCRdb applying MiXCR to the 5' RACE reads. The top ten clones hold over 10% of a sample with 650,000 to 1,000,000 distinct CDR3 sequences, 36% of them seen once. Trimming removed 5 bases from V and 8 bases from J, with 18 bases in between. Germline assignment: CDR1 DFQATT and CDR2 SNEGSKA (reference sequence). The CDR3 length is 13 residues. The genes are TRBV20-1 and TRBJ1-2, with a possible D match to TRBD1 (5 bases). The receptor was isolated from a man between 18 and 35 years old in good health. Sequenced sample: blood. The CDR3 reads CSAPQTGTCGYTF. The CDR3 DNA sequence: TGCAGTGCTCCCCAAACCGGGACCTGCGGCTACACCTTC.